This TCR beta chain was sequenced for a study of cytomegalovirus exposure and HLA in healthy donors. General study results and limits: As immune exposure information, only CMV serostatus was available. After further analysis at a later stage, around 17,000 TCR beta sequences were associated with HLA alleles at 0.05 false discovery rate.

About this clone itself: Its antigen is undetermined.

Each donor was healthy, and each was a bone marrow donor. PCR was performed using 60 Vbeta and 13 Jbeta primers. Clones were sequenced by immunoSEQ multiplex PCR, and TCRdb holds only the in-frame ones, with some missing. The sample records roughly 99,000 clones, around three quarters being singletons. The length of the CDR3 is 14 residues. V trimming: 3 bases; J trimming: 4 bases; junction bases outside the gene matches: 4. The germline CDR1 and CDR2 sequences are KGHSH and LQKENI. Sequenced material: PBMCs. This chain joins TRBV18 and TRBJ2-7; 9 bases fit TRBD1. The sequence derives from a young man in good health and CMV-seronegative. The CDR3 is CASSPGQGNYEQYF. The CDR3, as DNA: TGTGCCAGCTCACCGGGACAGGGAAATTACGAGCAGTACTTC.